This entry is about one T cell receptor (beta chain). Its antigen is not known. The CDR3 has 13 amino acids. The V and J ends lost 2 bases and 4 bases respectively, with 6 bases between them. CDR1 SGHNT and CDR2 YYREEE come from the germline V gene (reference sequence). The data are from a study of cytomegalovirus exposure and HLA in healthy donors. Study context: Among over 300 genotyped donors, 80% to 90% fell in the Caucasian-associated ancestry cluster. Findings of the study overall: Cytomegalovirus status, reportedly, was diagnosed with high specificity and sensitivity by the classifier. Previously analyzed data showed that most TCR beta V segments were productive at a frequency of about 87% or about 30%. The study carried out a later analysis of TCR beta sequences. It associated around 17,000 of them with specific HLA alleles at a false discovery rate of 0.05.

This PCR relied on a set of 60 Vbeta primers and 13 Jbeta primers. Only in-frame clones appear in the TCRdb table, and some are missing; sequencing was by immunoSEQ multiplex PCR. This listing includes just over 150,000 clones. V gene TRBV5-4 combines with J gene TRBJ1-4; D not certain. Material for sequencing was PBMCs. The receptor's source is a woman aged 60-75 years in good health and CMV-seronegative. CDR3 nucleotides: TGTGCCAGCAGCTTATCCCGTAATGAAAAACTGTTTTTT. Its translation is CASSLSRNEKLFF. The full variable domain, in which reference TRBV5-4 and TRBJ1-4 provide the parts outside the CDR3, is ETGVTQSPTHLIKTRGQQVTLRCSSQSGHNTVSWYQQALGQGPQFIFQYYREEENGRGNFPPRFSGLQFPNYSSELNVNALELDDSALYLCASSLSRNEKLFFGSGTQLSVL.